The 7 T cell receptor beta chains below all came from one sample that was sequenced in a study of CD8 T cells in Susac syndrome (dated by TCRdb to about 2019). The method behind the library was the immunoSEQ multiplex PCR assay. RNA was extracted using the RNeasy kit, and about 0.45 to 1 ug of the RNA was reverse transcribed with random hexamers. TCRdb itself trimmed the public reads at Q25 with fastp, ran MiXCR and retained productive beta chains. Rows matching on CDR3 protein sequence are summarized as one entry with the most common DNA and genes. This sample comprises around 150,000 distinct CDR3 sequences, roughly 94% of them detected only once. The ten largest clones capture approximately 0.094% of the sample. Sequenced input: CD4+ T cells from PBMCs. The receptor set was obtained from a human donor with multiple sclerosis.

The chain employs TRBV11-2 and TRBJ2-2; 8 bases are a match to TRBD1. The CDR3 spans 16 residues. In germline, CDR1 is SGHAT, CDR2 FQNNGV. V lost 2 bases to trimming and J lost 4 bases; unmatched junction nucleotides: 6. The CDR3 sequence: CASSLIRGRSTGELFF. DNA of the CDR3: TGTGCCAGCAGCTTAATCAGGGGGCGGAGCACCGGGGAGCTGTTTTTT.

CDR3 sequence (DNA): TGTGCCAGCTCACCACCGGGGGTGACAGCCACTGAAGCTTTCTTT. Translating gives CASSPPGVTATEAFF. V and J are TRBV18 and TRBJ1-1; D possibly corresponds to TRBD1 (5 bases). Germline CDR1 KGHSH, CDR2 LQKENI. The CDR3 extends over 15 amino acids. Trimming removed 0 bases at V and 4 bases at J, with 12 bases between.

The J gene is TRBJ1-1, the V gene TRBV30, with no clear D. Trimming cost V 8 bases and J 1 base, with 14 bases left between them. CDR1 is GTSNPN, CDR2 SVGIG, per germline (reference sequence). There are 13 residues in the CDR3. The CDR3 nucleotides are TGTGCCCTGGGGAGACTTCAGAACACTGAAGCTTTCTTT. Translating it yields CALGRLQNTEAFF.

The V gene is TRBV30, the J gene TRBJ2-1, with D uncertain. This CDR3 region has 15 residues. Trimming took 2 bases from V and 0 from J, leaving 11 bases between them. The V gene's germline CDR1 is GTSNPN and CDR2 SVGIG (reference sequence). The CDR3, as DNA: TGTGCCTGGAGTACCTTTAAGAGCTCCTACAATGAGCAGTTCTTC. Translating gives CAWSTFKSSYNEQFF. Supplemented by reference TRBV30 and TRBJ2-1, the full variable domain reads SQTIHQWPATLVQPVGSPLSLECTVEGTSNPNLYWYRQAAGRGLQLLFYSVGIGQISSEVPQNLSASRPQDRQFILSSKKLLLSDSGFYLCAWSTFKSSYNEQFFGPGTRLTVL.

This chain uses TRBV20-1 with TRBJ2-1; D is possibly TRBD1 or TRBD2 (5 bases each). Germline V CDR1 and CDR2: DFQATT, SNEGSKA (reference sequence). CDR3 length: 14 residues. Trimming took 6 bases from V and 6 from J, leaving 18 bases between them. In DNA form, the CDR3 reads TGCAGTGCATTTAGGGGAGCAGACTCCAATGAGCAGTTCTTC. Protein sequence: CSAFRGADSNEQFF.

This sequence joins TRBV10-3 and TRBJ2-6; no definite D call. The CDR3 loop spans 18 amino acids. From germline, CDR1 is ENHRY and CDR2 SYGVKD. The ends were cut back, 4 bases at V and 0 bases at J, with 16 bases in the middle. The CDR3 coding sequence is TGTGCCATCAGTGGTCGGTCCTCCTTTATCTCTGGGGCCAACGTCCTGACTTTC. Translation gives CAISGRSSFISGANVLTF.

The CDR3 DNA reads as TGTGCCAGCAGCTCGGTGGGGGGGCCATCCTACGAGCAGTACTTC. This translates into CASSSVGGPSYEQYF. This chain connects TRBV3-1 to TRBJ2-7; maybe TRBD2 (7 bases). V was shortened by 5 bases and J by 1 base, with 15 bases between the two germline ends. The CDR3 loop spans 15 amino acids. Germline V gene lookup returns CDR1 LGHDT and CDR2 YNNKEL (reference sequence).